These T cell receptor beta chains were read from a single sample in a study of blood T cell repertoires in COVID-19. Only in-frame clones appear in the TCRdb table, and some are missing; sequencing was by immunoSEQ multiplex PCR. The table records roughly 250,000 clones, about 83% of them present only once. Material for sequencing was peripheral blood. The receptors shown here come from a human donor in a cohort sampled during active COVID-19. Both conserved end residues are part of each CDR3. A D gene is named only where the DNA matches it firmly. Expanded clones get a size class; other rows say once, few or many, or leave the size out.

clone size	V gene	J gene	D gene	CDR3 DNA	CDR3 protein
-	TRBV7-6	TRBJ2-5	TRBD2	TGTGCCAGCAGCTTATTCTCTTCAGCGGGGCCTCAAGAGACCCAGTACTTC	CASSLFSSAGPQETQYF
-	TRBV5-4	TRBJ2-1	TRBD2	TGTGCCAGCAGCTTATCCAGCGGGGGCTACAATGAGCAGTTCTTC	CASSLSSGGYNEQFF
-	TRBV2	TRBJ2-1	-	TGTGCCACCCACCGGGGAGCAGGTGAGCAGTTCTTC	CATHRGAGEQFF
-	TRBV29-1	TRBJ2-7	TRBD1	TGCAGCGTTGACAATCCGGGACAGGGATTCCACGAGCAGTACTTC	CSVDNPGQGFHEQYF
-	TRBV29-1	TRBJ2-2	TRBD1	TGCAGCGTTAAAGCTCAGGACAGGCCCACCGGGGAGCTGTTTTTT	CSVKAQDRPTGELFF
-	TRBV9	TRBJ2-5	TRBD1	TGTGCCAGCAGCGTCGACAGGGGGAGGGAGACCCAGTACTTC	CASSVDRGRETQYF
-	TRBV5-1	TRBJ1-4	TRBD1	TGCGCCAGCAGCTTAGGGACAGGGAATGAAAAACTGTTTTTT	CASSLGTGNEKLFF
-	TRBV18	TRBJ2-2	-	TGTGCCAGCTCATTCAGGGTGATATTCGGGGAGCTGTTTTTT	CASSFRVIFGELFF
-	TRBV5-1	TRBJ2-2	TRBD1	TGCGCCAGCAGCTCTAACGGGCCGACAGGGTTCACCGGGGAGCTGTTTTTT	CASSSNGPTGFTGELFF
-	TRBV4-1	TRBJ2-5	TRBD1	TGCGCCAGCAGCCACCTCGGACAGGGCGAAGAGACCCAGTACTTC	CASSHLGQGEETQYF
-	TRBV7-3	TRBJ1-2	TRBD1	TGTGCCAGCAGTTTCTCGGGACAGGGAGGCTATGGCTACACCTTC	CASSFSGQGGYGYTF
-	TRBV19	TRBJ2-7	TRBD1	TGTGCCAGTAGTAGCCGGGACAGGGGAGTTTACGAGCAGTACTTC	CASSSRDRGVYEQYF
-	TRBV2	TRBJ1-2	-	TGTGCCAGCAGTGAGTATAGCCGCTATGGCTACACCTTC	CASSEYSRYGYTF
-	TRBV5-1	TRBJ2-7	-	TGCGCCAGCAGCCCGGGTGGGGGGAGCTCCTACGAGCAGTACTTC	CASSPGGGSSYEQYF
-	TRBV6-5	TRBJ1-5	TRBD1	TGTGCCAGCAGGACGACAGGGGGCAATCAGCCCCAGCATTTT	CASRTTGGNQPQHF
-	TRBV5-1	TRBJ1-3	-	TGCGCCAGCCCCTCTTTCGACAGAGTAGTCTCTGGAAACACCATATATTTT	CASPSFDRVVSGNTIYF
-	TRBV18	TRBJ1-5	TRBD1	TGTGCCAGCTCACTCCGGGACAGAGATCAGCCCCAGCATTTT	CASSLRDRDQPQHF
-	TRBV5-1	TRBJ1-1	TRBD1	TGCGCCAGCAGCTTGAGATGGGACAGGGGGGGAACTGAAGCTTTCTTT	CASSLRWDRGGTEAFF
-	TRBV28	TRBJ2-3	TRBD2	TGTGCCAGCAGTCCCCCTAGCGGTTACACAGATACGCAGTATTTT	CASSPPSGYTDTQYF
once	TRBV19	TRBJ1-1	TRBD1	TGTGCCAGTAGTATCCCAGGGGGCATTAACACTGAAGCTTTCTTT	CASSIPGGINTEAFF
-	TRBV19	TRBJ2-3	-	TGTGCCAGTAGTATAGGAGGAACTAGCACAGATACGCAGTATTTT	CASSIGGTSTDTQYF
-	TRBV29-1	TRBJ2-5	-	TGCAGCGTTGACCTCCTGGAGACCCAGTACTTC	CSVDLLETQYF
-	TRBV18	TRBJ1-1	-	TGTGCCAGCTTTTACAGGGCGGAAGGCACTGAAGCTTTCTTT	CASFYRAEGTEAFF
-	TRBV3-1/TRBV3-2	TRBJ2-5	-	TGTGCCAGCAGCCAAGCTAGCAGGGAGACCCAGTACTTC	CASSQASRETQYF
-	TRBV7-8	TRBJ1-2	-	TGTGCCAGCAGCCGAGCGACGGGAAACTATGGCTACACCTTC	CASSRATGNYGYTF
-	TRBV29-1	TRBJ2-1	TRBD2	TGCAGCGTATCCAAAGCGGGGGGGCTCAATGAGCAGTTCTTC	CSVSKAGGLNEQFF
-	TRBV5-1	TRBJ2-3	TRBD2	TGCGCCAGCAGCGCCTCACCGACTAGCCGCACAGATACGCAGTATTTT	CASSASPTSRTDTQYF
-	TRBV10-3	TRBJ2-5	TRBD2	TGTGCCATCAGTGAGTCGATAGCGGGCTACCAAGAGACCCAGTACTTC	CAISESIAGYQETQYF
-	TRBV7-2	TRBJ2-2	-	TGTGCCAGCCGCTTAGTAGGGGCCACCGGGGAGCTGTTTTTT	CASRLVGATGELFF